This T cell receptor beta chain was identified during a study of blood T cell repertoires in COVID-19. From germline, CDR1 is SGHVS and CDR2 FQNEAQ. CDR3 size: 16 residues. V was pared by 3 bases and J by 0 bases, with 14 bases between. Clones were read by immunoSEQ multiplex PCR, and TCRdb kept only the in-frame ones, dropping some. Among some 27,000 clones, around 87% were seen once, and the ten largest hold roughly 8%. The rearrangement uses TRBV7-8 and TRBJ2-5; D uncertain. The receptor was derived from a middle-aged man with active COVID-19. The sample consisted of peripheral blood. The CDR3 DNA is TGTGCCAGCAGCTTGAATTTACAGACGTACCAAGAGACCCAGTACTTC. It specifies CASSLNLQTYQETQYF.